The source of this TCR beta chain is a study of cytomegalovirus exposure and HLA in healthy donors. Points from the study as a whole: The authors considered a cluster of highly shared sequence variants likely to be a sequencing artifact. Earlier analysis looked at TCR beta V segments, and most were productive about 90% or about 30% of the time. The number of N-insertions in an Asian-associated ancestry cluster was reportedly below the 666-donor mean in a later analysis.

A note on this clone: Its matching antigen is unknown.

The PCR ran on 60 Vbeta and 13 Jbeta primers. Clones were sequenced by immunoSEQ multiplex PCR, and TCRdb holds only the in-frame ones, with some missing. In the table there are 150,000 or so clones, 60% to 80% of which are singletons. V lost 1 base and J 0 bases, leaving 10 bases between the germline ends. The CDR3 is 16 residues long. Germline V gene sequence: CDR1 SGHTA, CDR2 FQGNSA. The chain combines TRBV7-2 with TRBJ2-1; D might be TRBD1 (5 bases). The TCR sequence derives from a man younger than 30 in good health and CMV-seropositive. The sample was PBMCs. The chain's CDR3 is CASSLVGVSSYNEQFF. Written as DNA, the CDR3 is TGTGCCAGCAGCTTAGTAGGGGTGAGCTCCTACAATGAGCAGTTCTTC.